In this sample, the clone carrying this TCR beta chain turned up a few times. What it recognizes is unknown. This sample is drawn from a study of T-cell memory formation after mild COVID-19. Whole-study context: Across donors, TCR clusters were largely donor specific.

The study, taken as a whole, reports: Clones that shrank (day 15 to 85) were balanced CD4/CD8, whereas later expanders leaned CD4+. There was no confirmation that second-wave clones peaking on day 37 were SARS-CoV-2 specific. Those CD4+ clones that contracted were mainly in CM and EM (CD8+ ones in EMRA).

TCRdb reanalysed the 5' RACE reads using MiXCR and keeps one entry per CDR3 protein. The table lists around 200,000 distinct CDR3 sequences, roughly a tenth of them singletons. This CDR3 is built from 12 residues. Germline V gives CDR1 SGHAT, CDR2 FQNNGV. The V end lost 5 bases, the J end lost 5 bases, and 10 bases lay between the germline ends. The clonotype comes from a man aged 18 to 35 who had mild COVID-19 (a few samples of this study predate the infection). Cell type and time point are not known. The chain is built from TRBV11-2 and TRBJ2-7; D unresolved. The material sequenced was PBMCs or a T cell subset sorted from them (not recorded which). CDR3 in amino acids: CASSPSSHEQYF. The CDR3 DNA reads as TGTGCCAGCAGCCCTAGTAGCCACGAGCAGTACTTC.